The T cell receptor beta chain under discussion was sequenced for a study of cytomegalovirus exposure and HLA in healthy donors. The study, taken as a whole, reports: When a later analysis compared HLA-associated TCR beta chains with equally common others, the HLA-associated chains turned out to be more clonally expanded and to have lower generation probabilities. Most observed TCR sequences were rare, whereas some public TCRs were detected in many donors. A few CMV-associated chains were confirmed in vitro to be specific for CMV antigens.

The CDR3 consists of 15 residues. Trimming shortened V by 4 bases and J by 2 bases, and 12 bases separated the two germline ends. The germline V gene has CDR1 MNHNS and CDR2 SASEGT. With respect to this clone: Its cognate antigen is unknown.

PCR employed 60 Vbeta and 13 Jbeta primers. Sequenced by immunoSEQ multiplex PCR; TCRdb stores in-frame clones only, minus some. The sample shows over 95,000 clones, around 77% of them seen only once. The sequence was obtained from a man aged 35 to 55 in good health and CMV-seronegative. Material: PBMCs. This chain uses TRBV6-1 with TRBJ2-1, with D possibly being TRBD1 (6 bases). CDR3 coding DNA: TGTGCCAGCAGTGGCCAGGGGTTTACCTACAATGAGCAGTTCTTC. This codes for CASSGQGFTYNEQFF.